This record covers a single T cell receptor (beta chain). The CDR3 loop spans 13 amino acids. The V gene's germline CDR1 is WNHNN and CDR2 SYGVQD (reference sequence). V lost 5 bases and J lost 4, with 9 bases in between. Data came from immunoSEQ multiplex PCR; TCRdb stores just in-frame clones and leaves some out. Counted here are under 150,000 clones, more than 80% occurring once; the ten biggest clones make up less than 4%. This specimen belongs to a study of blood T cell repertoires in COVID-19. V is TRBV10-1 and J is TRBJ2-1, with D unresolved. The origin of this receptor is a woman aged 60-75 years with active COVID-19. Sequenced material: peripheral blood. The CDR3 bases are TGCGCCAGCAGTACCGACGGGTACAATGAGCAGTTCTTC. Its translation: CASSTDGYNEQFF.